These 20 T cell receptor beta chains were sequenced from one sample in a study of cytomegalovirus exposure and HLA in healthy donors. PCR primers comprised 60 Vbeta and 13 Jbeta primers. The repertoire was sequenced with immunoSEQ multiplex PCR; TCRdb's copy has only in-frame clones and lacks some. The sample lists 85,000 to 110,000 clones; around two thirds were seen once. The sequenced sample consisted of PBMCs. Receptor source: a woman aged 45-59 years in good health and CMV-seronegative.

The chain joins TRBV28 to TRBJ2-3; TRBD2 aligns across 8 bases. V shed 10 bases, J shed 4 bases, and the junction held 13 bases outside the gene matches. The CDR3 is 15 amino acids. Per germline, CDR1 MDHEN and CDR2 SYDVKM. Here the CDR3 DNA reads TGTGCCACCGAAACTCCGGGACTAGTTCCAGATACGCAGTATTTT. It codes for CATETPGLVPDTQYF.

This clone came up a few times. The V call is TRBV9, the J call TRBJ2-1, with 13 bases lining up with TRBD2. This CDR3 is 15 amino acids long. Looked up from germline, CDR1 is SGDLS and CDR2 is YYNGEE. V dropped 2 bases and J dropped 7; count of bases not matched to a gene: 3. The CDR3 protein is CASSVGTSGKNEQFF. The DNA of the CDR3 is TGTGCCAGCAGCGTCGGGACTAGCGGGAAGAATGAGCAGTTCTTC.

The CDR3 DNA reads as TGTGCCAGCAGCCGGGAGACGCGTCGGGGCTACACCTTC. This translates into CASSRETRRGYTF. J is TRBJ1-2 and V is TRBV7-9; no reliable D call. There are 13 residues in the CDR3. Germline V gives CDR1 SEHNR, CDR2 FQNEAQ (reference sequence). V lost 5 bases and J lost 8, with 15 bases in between. Drawing the rest from reference TRBV7-9 and TRBJ1-2, the complete variable domain is DTGVSQNPRHKITKRGQNVTFRCDPISEHNRLYWYRQTLGQGPEFLTYFQNEAQLEKSRLLSDRFSAERPKGSFSTLEIQRTEQGDSAMYLCASSRETRRGYTFGSGTRLTVV.

The rearrangement links TRBV27 to TRBJ2-1; a possible D gene is TRBD2 (5 bases). V was clipped by 1 base and J by 6 bases, with 25 bases between them. The germline gives CDR1 MNHEY, CDR2 SMNVEV (reference sequence). The length of the CDR3 is 19 residues. CDR3 DNA: TGTGCCAGCAGTTTATTAAGCGTAGGAATGAGCGGCCTGGGCAATGAGCAGTTCTTC. Protein: CASSLLSVGMSGLGNEQFF.

This sequence joins TRBV10-3 and TRBJ1-4, with 8 bases identical to TRBD1. Germline assignment: CDR1 ENHRY and CDR2 SYGVKD. The CDR3 contains 13 residues. The J segment lost 4 bases and the V segment lost 10 bases, leaving 5 bases of the junction unmatched. CDR3 region: CATMDRVNEKLFF. Written as DNA, the CDR3 is TGTGCCACCATGGACAGGGTTAATGAAAAACTGTTTTTT.

V usage is TRBV4-2 and J usage is TRBJ2-7; 11 positions agree with TRBD1. This CDR3 region has 14 residues. J lost 6 bases, V lost 0 bases, and 1 base had no gene match. CDR1 is LGHNA and CDR2 is YNFKEQ in the germline V gene. The CDR3 sequence is CASSQDGTGGEQYF. The CDR3 nucleotides read TGTGCCAGCAGCCAAGACGGGACAGGGGGCGAGCAGTACTTC.

The rearrangement links TRBV5-1 to TRBJ2-2; TRBD2 matches at 10 bases. The CDR3 contains 15 residues. Looked up from germline, CDR1 is SGHRS and CDR2 is YFSETQ. V shed 3 bases and J 7 bases; nucleotides not matched to a gene: 6. DNA for the CDR3: TGCGCCAGCAGCTCCCGTTCTAGCGGGGGCGGGGAGCTGTTTTTT. Amino acid sequence: CASSSRSSGGGELFF. Using reference TRBV5-1 and TRBJ2-2 for the parts outside the CDR3, the full variable domain is KAGVTQTPRYLIKTRGQQVTLSCSPISGHRSVSWYQQTPGQGLQFLFEYFSETQRNKGNFPGRFSGRQFSNSRSEMNVSTLELGDSALYLCASSSRSSGGGELFFGEGSRLTVL.

The chain recombines TRBV5-4 with TRBJ2-7, with 10 bases lining up with TRBD1. The CDR3 is made up of 16 amino acids. Unmatched junction bases numbered 8, after V lost 0 bases and J lost 5 bases. CDR1 is SGHNT, CDR2 YYREEE, per germline (reference sequence). The CDR3 here is CASSLGMRDRGNEQYF. CDR3 nucleotides: TGTGCCAGCAGCTTGGGGATGAGGGACAGGGGCAACGAGCAGTACTTC.

This clone was seen more than once but under ten times. The V gene is TRBV27, the J gene TRBJ1-2, with D hard to call. The V gene's germline CDR1 is MNHEY and CDR2 SMNVEV (reference sequence). The CDR3 is 13 amino acids. Trimming left V 4 bases short and J 0 bases short, with 6 bases between. The CDR3 is CASSYGPNYGYTF. The CDR3 bases are TGTGCCAGCAGTTATGGGCCTAACTATGGCTACACCTTC.

J is TRBJ2-2 and V is TRBV7-6; TRBD1 agrees at 8 bases. V dropped 4 bases and J dropped 5; count of bases not matched to a gene: 18. CDR1 SGHVS and CDR2 FNYEAQ come from the germline V gene. CDR3 length: 19 amino acids. This chain's CDR3 is CASSSQLPGQAGRTGELFF. In DNA, the CDR3 is TGTGCCAGCAGCTCCCAGCTGCCGGGACAGGCGGGTAGGACCGGGGAGCTGTTTTTT.

There are a few counts of this clone. This chain uses TRBV28 with TRBJ1-2; 8 bases match TRBD1. V lost 5 bases and J lost 8; bases outside the gene matches: 10. Germline assignment: CDR1 MDHEN and CDR2 SYDVKM. The CDR3 has 14 residues. Written as DNA, the CDR3 is TGTGCCAGCAGTGCGGGACAGGCTCCTATGGGCTACACCTTC. Translation: CASSAGQAPMGYTF.

The gene calls are TRBV7-9 and TRBJ2-5, with a tentative D call TRBD2 (6 bases). The CDR3 length is 14 residues. Germline V lookup: CDR1 SEHNR, CDR2 FQNEAQ (reference sequence). V lost 6 bases and J lost 2, with 13 bases in between. The DNA of the CDR3 is TGTGCCAGCAGAACTGCTAGCGCGCAAGAGACCCAGTACTTC. This encodes CASRTASAQETQYF.

V gene TRBV19 combines with J gene TRBJ1-5; 8 nucleotides agree with TRBD1. The ends lost 9 bases at V and 4 bases at J; junction bases unmatched: 14. This CDR3 comprises 16 residues. CDR1 and CDR2 (germline): LNHDA, SQIVND (reference sequence). The CDR3 loop is CASNWGRGQENQPQHF. In DNA, the CDR3 is TGTGCCAGCAACTGGGGCAGGGGGCAGGAGAATCAGCCCCAGCATTTT.

The rearrangement uses TRBV14 and TRBJ2-7, with 8 bases lining up with TRBD2. V was pared by 9 bases and J by 1 base, with 11 bases of the junction left unmatched. Germline V CDR1 and CDR2: SGHDN, FVKESK. The CDR3 sequence is 15 residues long. The DNA for the CDR3 is TGTGCCAGTAACACTGGACTAGCTCCTTCCTACGAGCAGTACTTC. This gives the protein CASNTGLAPSYEQYF.

The gene calls are TRBV2 and TRBJ1-1, with unresolved D. This CDR3 contains 14 residues. Trimming took 3 bases from V and 4 from J, leaving 12 bases between them. The germline CDR1 and CDR2 sequences are SNHLY and FYNNEI. CDR3 DNA sequence: TGTGCCAGCAGTGATGGACCGGGAAGCACTGAAGCTTTCTTT. Translation: CASSDGPGSTEAFF.

V is TRBV6-5 and J is TRBJ1-5; D unresolved. The CDR3 has 13 amino acids. V dropped 4 bases and J dropped 5 bases, with 9 bases sitting between them. Germline values: CDR1 MNHEY, CDR2 SVGAGI. The CDR3: CASSFGEDQPQHF. The CDR3 nucleotides read TGTGCCAGCAGTTTTGGGGAGGATCAGCCCCAGCATTTT.

This clone was detected only a few times. This rearrangement joins TRBV6-5 to TRBJ1-1; D may be TRBD1 (5 bases). Trimming took 10 bases from V and 4 from J, leaving 16 bases between them. CDR1 MNHEY and CDR2 SVGAGI come from the germline V gene. The length of the CDR3 is 13 residues. The CDR3 loop reads CATLDTGLTEAFF. In DNA form, the CDR3 reads TGTGCCACCTTAGACACAGGTCTCACTGAAGCTTTCTTT.

The chain is built from TRBV7-2 and TRBJ1-3; TRBD1 might be the D (5 bases). The CDR3 is 15 residues long. From germline, CDR1 is SGHTA and CDR2 FQGNSA. The V end lost 3 bases, the J end lost 5 bases, and 14 bases lay between the germline ends. Here the CDR3 reads CASSFGSGARNTIYF. The CDR3 DNA follows: TGTGCCAGCAGCTTTGGTTCTGGGGCAAGAAACACCATATATTTT.

The V and J genes are TRBV7-8 and TRBJ1-2; D is undetermined. V shed 5 bases and J shed 0 bases, with 10 bases lying between them. CDR1 and CDR2 (germline): SGHVS, FQNEAQ. This CDR3 spans 14 amino acids. Written as DNA, the CDR3 is TGTGCCAGCAGCCCGAGAGGCTCTAACTATGGCTACACCTTC. Protein product: CASSPRGSNYGYTF.

The rearrangement uses TRBV29-1 and TRBJ2-1, with 11 bases aligning to TRBD2. Unmatched junction bases numbered 6, after V lost 4 bases and J lost 4 bases. CDR1 SQVTM and CDR2 ANQGSEA come from the germline V gene. This CDR3 is 15 amino acids long. The CDR3 here is CSVGFGTSGYNEQFF. In DNA, the CDR3 is TGCAGCGTTGGGTTTGGGACTAGCGGATACAATGAGCAGTTCTTC.